This T cell receptor (beta chain) was identified during a study of T cells in Graves' hyperthyroidism and ophthalmopathy. Broader study findings: Appearing also in blood were most of the thyroid clonotypes expanded above 0.001.

With respect to this clonotype: As yet, its antigen is unknown.

Ophthalmopathy cases scored 3 or more on the Clinical Activity Score and 4 or more on NOSPECS grade, with duration below 3 months. The germline V gene has CDR1 MNHEY and CDR2 SVGAGI. V lost 2 bases to trimming and J lost 1 base; unmatched junction nucleotides: 12. The CDR3 sequence is 19 residues long. TCR beta CDR3 region amplification was performed from RNA transcripts. First-round RT-PCR targeting the TCR CDR3 was performed with the HTBI primer set. TCRdb fed the multiplex PCR reads into MiXCR, producing one record per CDR3 protein. Of approximately 690,000 distinct CDR3 sequences in the sample, about 14% were seen once.

The J gene is TRBJ2-3, the V gene TRBV6-5; 10 nucleotides match TRBD2. This sequence originates from a woman aged 50 to 60 with Graves' ophthalmopathy. The sample comprised blood. CDR3 loop: CASSYPKREGRERTDTQYF. DNA of the CDR3: TGTGCCAGCAGTTACCCTAAGCGGGAGGGCCGGGAACGCACAGATACGCAGTATTTT.